This T cell receptor beta chain stems from a study of shared clonotypes between healthy human individuals. Germline V lookup: CDR1 SGHVS, CDR2 FQNEAQ. The CDR3 extends over 15 amino acids. The V segment lost 2 bases and the J segment 5 bases; nucleotides outside the gene matches: 3. Only one count was recorded for this clone. From CD4+ cells came CD45RA+ naive and CD45RA-negative memory subsets. Clones were read by immunoSEQ multiplex PCR, and TCRdb kept only the in-frame ones, dropping some. The sample lists about 2.3 million clones, 85% to 95% occurring once. Source material: naive CD4+ T cells from PBMCs. Subset: CD45RA+ positively selected. The J gene is TRBJ2-3, the V gene TRBV7-8; 11 positions agree with TRBD2. This receptor was obtained from a man younger than 35 in good health. Some clones in this sample may be carry-over from other donors' samples. The CDR3 loop is CASSLRLAGGDTQYF. The DNA for the CDR3 is TGTGCCAGCAGCTTACGCCTAGCGGGAGGAGATACGCAGTATTTT.